This T cell receptor beta chain derives from a study of blood T cell repertoires in COVID-19. The CDR3 contains 17 residues. With 1 base clipped from V and 8 bases from J, the junction kept 10 bases outside the gene matches. Looked up from germline, CDR1 is LNHDA and CDR2 is SQIVND (reference sequence). Assay used: immunoSEQ multiplex PCR; TCRdb lists only in-frame clones, some missing. The data contain 200,000 to 250,000 clones, around 87% of them seen just once; the ten biggest clones take up 7% to 8.5%. This clone has a single count. This chain links TRBV19 with TRBJ2-1; 11 bases map to TRBD2. This receptor was obtained from a man aged 30-40 years in a cohort exposed to, infected with or recovered from COVID-19 (not recorded which). Sequencing input: PBMCs or T cells enriched from blood (not recorded which). The DNA of the CDR3 is TGTGCCAGTAGTATAGGGCTAGCGGGAGGATATCGGTATGAGCAGTTCTTC. As protein: CASSIGLAGGYRYEQFF.